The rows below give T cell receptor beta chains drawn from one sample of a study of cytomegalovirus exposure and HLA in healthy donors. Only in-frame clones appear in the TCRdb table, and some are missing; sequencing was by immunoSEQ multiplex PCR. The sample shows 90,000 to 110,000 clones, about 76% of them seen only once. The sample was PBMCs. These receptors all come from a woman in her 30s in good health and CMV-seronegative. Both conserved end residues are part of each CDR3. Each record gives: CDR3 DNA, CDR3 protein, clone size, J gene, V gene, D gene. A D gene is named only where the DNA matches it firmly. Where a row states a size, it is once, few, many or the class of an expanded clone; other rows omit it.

cdr3_nt: TGTGCCAGCAGTCCTTCCGGGACTGTAAGACCCCTCCACTTT; cdr3_aa: CASSPSGTVRPLHF; clone_size: -; j_call: TRBJ1-6; v_call: TRBV27; d_call: -
cdr3_nt: TGTGCCAGCAGCTTAGAGGCGGGAGAGCCGTTTTGGGTGTACAATGAGCAGTTCTTC; cdr3_aa: CASSLEAGEPFWVYNEQFF; clone_size: -; j_call: TRBJ2-1; v_call: TRBV7-9; d_call: TRBD2
cdr3_nt: TGTGCCAGCACCGGACAGGGGGCGGCTGGAAACACCATATATTTT; cdr3_aa: CASTGQGAAGNTIYF; clone_size: -; j_call: TRBJ1-3; v_call: TRBV2; d_call: TRBD1
cdr3_nt: TGTGCCAGCAGTATCCGGACAGGGGTAGAGACCCAGTACTTC; cdr3_aa: CASSIRTGVETQYF; clone_size: -; j_call: TRBJ2-5; v_call: TRBV2; d_call: TRBD1
cdr3_nt: TGCGCCAGCAACAGTCCAAGACTAGCGGGGGGCAATGAGCAGTTCTTC; cdr3_aa: CASNSPRLAGGNEQFF; clone_size: -; j_call: TRBJ2-1; v_call: TRBV5-1; d_call: TRBD2
cdr3_nt: TGTGCCAGCAGCAGCCAGCGGGAGGCCACCGGGGAGCTGTTTTTT; cdr3_aa: CASSSQREATGELFF; clone_size: -; j_call: TRBJ2-2; v_call: TRBV5-4; d_call: TRBD2
cdr3_nt: TGTGCCAGCAGAGGTCAGGGGGCGCCCGGAAACACCATATATTTT; cdr3_aa: CASRGQGAPGNTIYF; clone_size: -; j_call: TRBJ1-3; v_call: TRBV2; d_call: TRBD1
cdr3_nt: TGTGCCAGCAGTTACAGGATCGGGAGCTCCTACGAGCAGTACTTC; cdr3_aa: CASSYRIGSSYEQYF; clone_size: -; j_call: TRBJ2-7; v_call: TRBV6-5; d_call: -
cdr3_nt: TGTGCCAGCGGGATAAGGGGCGCGAAAGGCTACACCTTC; cdr3_aa: CASGIRGAKGYTF; clone_size: -; j_call: TRBJ1-2; v_call: TRBV14; d_call: -
cdr3_nt: TGTGCCAGCAGCTCTCACCGGGACTGGCCCTACAATGAGCAGTTCTTC; cdr3_aa: CASSSHRDWPYNEQFF; clone_size: -; j_call: TRBJ2-1; v_call: TRBV7-3; d_call: -
cdr3_nt: TGTGCCAGTCGGGGACACCGAGGGGAGCTGTTTTTT; cdr3_aa: CASRGHRGELFF; clone_size: -; j_call: TRBJ2-2; v_call: TRBV6-5; d_call: -
cdr3_nt: TGTGCCAGCAGTTCGGGACAGGGGGCTGGCACCGGGGAGCTGTTTTTT; cdr3_aa: CASSSGQGAGTGELFF; clone_size: -; j_call: TRBJ2-2; v_call: TRBV2; d_call: TRBD1
cdr3_nt: TGTGCCAGCAGTTACTCCGGCGTTAGGAGCTCCTACGAGCAGTACTTC; cdr3_aa: CASSYSGVRSSYEQYF; clone_size: -; j_call: TRBJ2-7; v_call: TRBV6-5; d_call: -
cdr3_nt: TGTGCCAGCAGCTTAGATCGGGGACAGCCCCAGCATTTT; cdr3_aa: CASSLDRGQPQHF; clone_size: -; j_call: TRBJ1-5; v_call: TRBV11-2; d_call: -
cdr3_nt: TGCGCCAGCAGCCAGGTGGGGGACAGGGGGCCACCCCTCCACTTT; cdr3_aa: CASSQVGDRGPPLHF; clone_size: -; j_call: TRBJ1-6; v_call: TRBV4-1; d_call: TRBD1
cdr3_nt: TGTGCCAGCAGCCTCCCGACGGGAGACAGGGGCTATGGCTACACCTTC; cdr3_aa: CASSLPTGDRGYGYTF; clone_size: -; j_call: TRBJ1-2; v_call: TRBV7-2; d_call: TRBD1
cdr3_nt: TGTGCCAGGGGAAAAAACGGAACTAGCGGGGTGTCCAATGAGCAGTTCTTC; cdr3_aa: CARGKNGTSGVSNEQFF; clone_size: few; j_call: TRBJ2-1; v_call: TRBV27; d_call: TRBD2
cdr3_nt: TGCGCCAGCAGCCTATCGGACAGGGGGGGATACGAGCAGTACTTC; cdr3_aa: CASSLSDRGGYEQYF; clone_size: once; j_call: TRBJ2-7; v_call: TRBV4-1; d_call: TRBD1
cdr3_nt: TGTGCCAGCAGCTTAGTAGCCGAAGGACTAGCGGGAGTTACGAATGAGCAGTTCTTC; cdr3_aa: CASSLVAEGLAGVTNEQFF; clone_size: -; j_call: TRBJ2-1; v_call: TRBV7-6; d_call: TRBD2
cdr3_nt: TGTGCCAGCAGCCCCCAAGGGACTACCTCTCGCGAGCAGTACTTC; cdr3_aa: CASSPQGTTSREQYF; clone_size: -; j_call: TRBJ2-7; v_call: TRBV9; d_call: TRBD2
cdr3_nt: TGCACCAGCAGCCAAGCAGGGGTGATAGCGGGAGAAGAAGAGACCCAGTACTTC; cdr3_aa: CTSSQAGVIAGEEETQYF; clone_size: once; j_call: TRBJ2-5; v_call: TRBV1; d_call: -
cdr3_nt: TGTGCCAGCAGAGACGGACAGGGAGATTATCAGCCCCAGCATTTT; cdr3_aa: CASRDGQGDYQPQHF; clone_size: -; j_call: TRBJ1-5; v_call: TRBV6-1; d_call: TRBD1
cdr3_nt: TGTGCCAGCAGCACCACTTTAGCGGATACGCAGTATTTT; cdr3_aa: CASSTTLADTQYF; clone_size: few; j_call: TRBJ2-3; v_call: TRBV5-5; d_call: -
cdr3_nt: TGTGCCAGCAGTTTCGGTTTCGGGTGGGATACGCAGTATTTT; cdr3_aa: CASSFGFGWDTQYF; clone_size: once; j_call: TRBJ2-3; v_call: TRBV27; d_call: -
cdr3_nt: TGTGCCAGCAGTTATGGCCCAGGGATGAACACTGAAGCTTTCTTT; cdr3_aa: CASSYGPGMNTEAFF; clone_size: -; j_call: TRBJ1-1; v_call: TRBV27; d_call: -
cdr3_nt: TGTGCCAGCGGGGGGGGCAGGACTAGCGGGAGAGCCATGCCCTACGAGCAGTACTTC; cdr3_aa: CASGGGRTSGRAMPYEQYF; clone_size: -; j_call: TRBJ2-7; v_call: TRBV27; d_call: TRBD2
cdr3_nt: TGCGCCAGCAGCCCCATAACCGGGACTAGCGCCTCCTACGAGCAGTACTTC; cdr3_aa: CASSPITGTSASYEQYF; clone_size: -; j_call: TRBJ2-7; v_call: TRBV5-1; d_call: TRBD2
cdr3_nt: TGTGCCAGCAGCTCCCGAGGGGACAGGGAGGATGGCTACACCTTC; cdr3_aa: CASSSRGDREDGYTF; clone_size: -; j_call: TRBJ1-2; v_call: TRBV11-3; d_call: TRBD1
cdr3_nt: TGCGCCAGCAGCCAAGATCTGAGCGATTATGGCTACACCTTC; cdr3_aa: CASSQDLSDYGYTF; clone_size: few; j_call: TRBJ1-2; v_call: TRBV4-3; d_call: -
cdr3_nt: TGTGCCAGTAGTATCTCAGGGGTTGGGAACACTGAAGCTTTCTTT; cdr3_aa: CASSISGVGNTEAFF; clone_size: once; j_call: TRBJ1-1; v_call: TRBV19; d_call: -
cdr3_nt: TGTGCCAGCAGTTACCGTCGCTCTGGGGCCAACGTCCTGACTTTC; cdr3_aa: CASSYRRSGANVLTF; clone_size: -; j_call: TRBJ2-6; v_call: TRBV6-5; d_call: -